This T cell receptor (beta chain) was documented in a study of blood T cell repertoires in COVID-19. V lost 5 bases to trimming and J lost 4 bases, with 11 bases between them. Germline V gives CDR1 SGHNT, CDR2 YENEEA. The CDR3 sequence is 14 residues long. In the source study's methods: Reference gene primer amplification yielded estimated nucleated cell counts. Repertoires were generated with immunoSEQ multiplex PCR, while TCRdb's copy carries only in-frame clones and drops some. V, J and clone size derive from that table, while D and trimming were established from the DNA sequence. Of approximately 96,000 clones in the sample, approximately 90% were seen once.

The chain recombines TRBV11-3 with TRBJ2-2; D is possibly TRBD2 (5 bases). The sample was peripheral blood. The sequence derives from an elderly woman with acute or convalescent COVID-19. The CDR3 loop reads CASSPGSLTGELFF. The CDR3 nucleotides are TGTGCCAGCAGCCCGGGGTCTCTCACCGGGGAGCTGTTTTTT.